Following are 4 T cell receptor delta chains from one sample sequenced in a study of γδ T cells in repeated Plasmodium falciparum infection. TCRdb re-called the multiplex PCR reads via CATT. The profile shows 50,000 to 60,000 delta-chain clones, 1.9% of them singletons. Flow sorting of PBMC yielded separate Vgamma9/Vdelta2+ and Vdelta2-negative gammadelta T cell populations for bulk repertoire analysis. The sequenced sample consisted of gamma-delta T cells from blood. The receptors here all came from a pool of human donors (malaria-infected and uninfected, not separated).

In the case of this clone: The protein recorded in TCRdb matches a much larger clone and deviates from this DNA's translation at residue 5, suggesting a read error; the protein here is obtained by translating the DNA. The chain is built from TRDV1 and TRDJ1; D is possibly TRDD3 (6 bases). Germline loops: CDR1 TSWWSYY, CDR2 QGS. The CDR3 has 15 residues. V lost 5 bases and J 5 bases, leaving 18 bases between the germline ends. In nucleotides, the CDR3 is TGTGCTCTTGGGTTCACTTATCCGCTGGGGGATAAACTCATCTTT. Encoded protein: CALGFTYPLGDKLIF.

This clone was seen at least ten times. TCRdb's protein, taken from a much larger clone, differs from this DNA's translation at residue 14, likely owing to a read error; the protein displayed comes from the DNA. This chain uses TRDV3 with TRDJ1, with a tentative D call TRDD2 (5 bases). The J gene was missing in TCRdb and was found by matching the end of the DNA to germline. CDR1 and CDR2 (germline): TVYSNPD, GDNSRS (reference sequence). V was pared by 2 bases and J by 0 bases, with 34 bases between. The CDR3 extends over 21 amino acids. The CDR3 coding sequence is TGTGCCTTTTGCCGGGCCTTCAAGTCGATGAGGGACAACCCGTACACCGATAAACTCATCTTT. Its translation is CAFCRAFKSMRDNPYTDKLIF.

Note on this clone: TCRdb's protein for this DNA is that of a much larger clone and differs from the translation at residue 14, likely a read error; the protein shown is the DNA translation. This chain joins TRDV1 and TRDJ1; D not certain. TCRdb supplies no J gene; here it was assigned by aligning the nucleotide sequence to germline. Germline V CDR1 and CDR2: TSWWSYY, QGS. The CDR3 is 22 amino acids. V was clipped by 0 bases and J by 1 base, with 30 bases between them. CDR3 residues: CALGELFYNSHCPLEPTDKLIF. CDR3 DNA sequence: TGTGCTCTTGGGGAACTCTTCTATAACAGCCACTGCCCTCTTGAACCCACCGATAAACTCATCTTT.

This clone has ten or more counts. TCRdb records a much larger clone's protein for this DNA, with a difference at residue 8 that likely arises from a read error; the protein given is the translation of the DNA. The CDR3 DNA reads as TGTGCCTGTGACATGGTCGGATCCCTCCCAAACCTTCCTGCTGGAGCGTACACCGATAAACTCATCTTT. Its translation is CACDMVGSLPNLPAGAYTDKLIF. The gene calls are TRDV2 and TRDJ1; 7 bases align to TRDD2. Here the J gene was assigned by germline matching of the DNA, as TCRdb has none. CDR3 length equals 23 residues. The V gene's germline CDR1 is GEAIGNYY and CDR2 EKD. With 2 bases clipped from V and 0 bases from J, the junction kept 29 bases outside the gene matches.